The rows below give T cell receptor beta chains drawn from one sample of a study of response to subunit inactivated influenza vaccine. In TCRdb, the RT-PCR reads were re-called with MiXCR into one record per CDR3 protein. The sample records roughly 650,000 distinct CDR3 sequences, 15% to 19% being singletons. The source material was PBMCs from blood, sampled about 12 days after vaccination. Receptors originate from a man aged 50 to 59 who received an inactivated influenza vaccine. The CDR3 runs from the conserved cysteine through the conserved F or W. Fields, in order: clone size, D gene, V gene, J gene, CDR3 protein, CDR3 DNA. The D gene is left open where the match is weak. Clone size is stated in some rows and not others, as once, few, many or a class when expanded.

abundance: few; d_gene: .; v_gene: TRBV6-2/TRBV6-3; j_gene: TRBJ2-2; CDR3aa: CASSSPGRGAGELFF; CDR3nt: TGTGCCAGCAGTTCTCCGGGAAGGGGGGCCGGGGAGCTGTTTTTT
abundance: many; d_gene: TRBD1; v_gene: TRBV12-3/TRBV12-4; j_gene: TRBJ2-1; CDR3aa: CASSLFQGDNEQFF; CDR3nt: TGTGCCAGCAGTTTATTTCAGGGGGACAATGAGCAGTTCTTC
abundance: few; d_gene: .; v_gene: TRBV3-1; j_gene: TRBJ2-7; CDR3aa: CASSHAPGEEYEQYF; CDR3nt: TGTGCCAGCAGCCACGCCCCAGGGGAGGAGTACGAGCAGTACTTC
abundance: .; d_gene: TRBD1; v_gene: TRBV4-2; j_gene: TRBJ2-5; CDR3aa: CASSQQGADRETQYF; CDR3nt: TGTGCCAGCAGCCAACAGGGGGCCGATCGGGAGACCCAGTACTTC
abundance: .; d_gene: TRBD1; v_gene: TRBV5-1; j_gene: TRBJ1-4; CDR3aa: CASSLARGEKLFF; CDR3nt: TGCGCCAGCAGCTTGGCCAGGGGGGAAAAACTGTTTTTT
abundance: many; d_gene: .; v_gene: TRBV7-8; j_gene: TRBJ1-3; CDR3aa: CASSLPGAGNTIYF; CDR3nt: TGTGCCAGCAGCTTACCAGGGGCTGGAAACACCATATATTTT
abundance: .; d_gene: TRBD1; v_gene: TRBV20-1; j_gene: TRBJ1-5; CDR3aa: CSAPGQGRGSNQPQHF; CDR3nt: TGCAGTGCCCCAGGACAGGGTCGGGGTAGCAATCAGCCCCAGCATTTT
abundance: .; d_gene: .; v_gene: TRBV29-1; j_gene: TRBJ2-7; CDR3aa: CSVGLTGYEQYF; CDR3nt: TGCAGCGTTGGCCTTACAGGGTACGAGCAGTACTTC
abundance: many; d_gene: .; v_gene: TRBV5-1; j_gene: TRBJ1-6; CDR3aa: CASRTGNNSPLHF; CDR3nt: TGCGCCAGCAGGACAGGCAATAATTCACCCCTCCACTTT
abundance: few; d_gene: .; v_gene: TRBV6-2/TRBV6-3; j_gene: TRBJ2-3; CDR3aa: CASSSDTQEQYF; CDR3nt: TGTGCCAGCAGTTCGGACACCCAGGAGCAGTATTTT
abundance: few; d_gene: TRBD2; v_gene: TRBV15; j_gene: TRBJ2-5; CDR3aa: CATSGRAVETQYF; CDR3nt: TGTGCCACCAGCGGGAGGGCGGTGGAGACCCAGTACTTC
abundance: .; d_gene: TRBD2; v_gene: TRBV20-1; j_gene: TRBJ2-3; CDR3aa: CSASLSGRGTDTQYF; CDR3nt: TGCAGTGCTAGCCTTAGCGGGAGGGGGACAGATACGCAGTATTTT
abundance: .; d_gene: .; v_gene: TRBV20-1; j_gene: TRBJ2-5; CDR3aa: CSARVAGRRETQYF; CDR3nt: TGCAGTGCTAGAGTCGCAGGTCGACGGGAGACCCAGTACTTC
abundance: .; d_gene: TRBD1; v_gene: TRBV15; j_gene: TRBJ2-7; CDR3aa: CATSRKQGTVTYEQYF; CDR3nt: TGTGCCACCAGCAGAAAACAAGGGACAGTTACCTACGAGCAGTACTTC
abundance: few; d_gene: TRBD1; v_gene: TRBV29-1; j_gene: TRBJ2-7; CDR3aa: CSVEYGTGVTYEQYF; CDR3nt: TGCAGCGTTGAGTACGGGACAGGGGTAACCTACGAGCAGTACTTC
abundance: .; d_gene: .; v_gene: TRBV12-3/TRBV12-4; j_gene: TRBJ1-3; CDR3aa: CASTLGLNSGNTIYF; CDR3nt: TGTGCCAGTACTTTGGGACTTAACTCTGGAAACACCATATATTTT
abundance: .; d_gene: TRBD2; v_gene: TRBV3-1; j_gene: TRBJ2-2; CDR3aa: CASSRLAAGELFF; CDR3nt: TGTGCCAGCAGCCGGCTAGCGGCCGGGGAGCTGTTTTTT
abundance: few; d_gene: TRBD1; v_gene: TRBV5-6; j_gene: TRBJ2-7; CDR3aa: CASSFEQGGYEQYF; CDR3nt: TGTGCCAGCAGCTTTGAACAGGGGGGATACGAGCAGTACTTC
abundance: .; d_gene: .; v_gene: TRBV7-8; j_gene: TRBJ2-7; CDR3aa: CASSLAIGDEQYF; CDR3nt: TGTGCCAGCAGCTTAGCGATCGGGGACGAGCAGTACTTC
abundance: few; d_gene: .; v_gene: TRBV30; j_gene: TRBJ1-6; CDR3aa: CAWSFQPNEPLHF; CDR3nt: TGTGCCTGGAGCTTCCAGCCCAATGAACCCCTCCACTTT
abundance: many; d_gene: .; v_gene: TRBV18; j_gene: TRBJ2-2; CDR3aa: CASSPVPITGELFF; CDR3nt: TGTGCCAGCTCACCAGTTCCGATCACCGGGGAGCTGTTTTTT
abundance: .; d_gene: .; v_gene: TRBV7-8; j_gene: TRBJ2-5; CDR3aa: CASSLIYGETQYF; CDR3nt: TGTGCCAGCAGCTTAATTTATGGGGAGACCCAGTACTTC
abundance: .; d_gene: TRBD2; v_gene: TRBV9; j_gene: TRBJ2-2; CDR3aa: CASSTKSGTSGTGELFF; CDR3nt: TGTGCCAGCAGCACAAAGTCCGGGACTAGCGGCACCGGGGAGCTGTTTTTT
abundance: many; d_gene: TRBD1; v_gene: TRBV12-3/TRBV12-4; j_gene: TRBJ2-1; CDR3aa: CASSSPGQGNEQFF; CDR3nt: TGTGCCAGCAGTTCGCCTGGACAGGGGAATGAGCAGTTCTTC
abundance: .; d_gene: .; v_gene: TRBV29-1; j_gene: TRBJ2-5; CDR3aa: CSVVFRLLETQYF; CDR3nt: TGCAGCGTTGTATTTCGACTATTAGAGACCCAGTACTTC
abundance: few; d_gene: .; v_gene: TRBV11-2; j_gene: TRBJ2-5; CDR3aa: CASSREKWFSGRQETQYF; CDR3nt: TGTGCCAGCAGCCGAGAGAAGTGGTTTTCAGGGCGGCAAGAGACCCAGTACTTC
abundance: few; d_gene: .; v_gene: TRBV7-9; j_gene: TRBJ1-4; CDR3aa: CASSLAGGSNEKLFF; CDR3nt: TGTGCCAGCAGCTTAGCGGGGGGTTCCAACGAAAAACTGTTTTTT
abundance: many; d_gene: TRBD1; v_gene: TRBV12-3/TRBV12-4; j_gene: TRBJ2-7; CDR3aa: CASSPDRDAYEQYF; CDR3nt: TGTGCCAGCAGTCCGGACAGGGACGCCTACGAGCAGTACTTC
abundance: few; d_gene: .; v_gene: TRBV12-3/TRBV12-4; j_gene: TRBJ1-5; CDR3aa: CASSRLMRQPQHF; CDR3nt: TGTGCCAGCAGCCGTTTGATGAGGCAGCCCCAGCATTTT
abundance: .; d_gene: .; v_gene: TRBV27; j_gene: TRBJ2-7; CDR3aa: CASSFQLGFYEQYF; CDR3nt: TGTGCCAGCAGTTTCCAATTAGGGTTCTACGAGCAGTACTTC
abundance: .; d_gene: .; v_gene: TRBV11-2; j_gene: TRBJ2-7; CDR3aa: CASSLQLGPPSYEQYF; CDR3nt: TGTGCCAGCAGCTTACAACTGGGGCCCCCTTCCTACGAGCAGTACTTC
abundance: .; d_gene: .; v_gene: TRBV7-9; j_gene: TRBJ2-5; CDR3aa: CASSLEGGSSLETQYF; CDR3nt: TGTGCCAGCAGCTTAGAGGGGGGTTCGTCCCTGGAGACCCAGTACTTC
abundance: .; d_gene: .; v_gene: TRBV20-1; j_gene: TRBJ1-2; CDR3aa: CSATGFYGYTF; CDR3nt: TGCAGTGCTACAGGGTTCTATGGCTACACCTTC
abundance: few; d_gene: TRBD2; v_gene: TRBV5-1; j_gene: TRBJ2-5; CDR3aa: CASSLAGTTIQETQYF; CDR3nt: TGCGCCAGCAGCTTGGCCGGGACTACGATCCAAGAGACCCAGTACTTC
abundance: few; d_gene: .; v_gene: TRBV20-1; j_gene: TRBJ2-1; CDR3aa: CSAPSSGLGYNEQFF; CDR3nt: TGCAGTGCTCCTTCCTCGGGACTCGGCTACAATGAGCAGTTCTTC
abundance: few; d_gene: .; v_gene: TRBV29-1; j_gene: TRBJ1-1; CDR3aa: CSVRQNTEAFF; CDR3nt: TGCAGCGTTCGTCAGAACACTGAAGCTTTCTTT
abundance: .; d_gene: TRBD2; v_gene: TRBV6-5; j_gene: TRBJ2-3; CDR3aa: CASSYSAGGVTDTQYF; CDR3nt: TGTGCCAGCAGTTACTCGGCGGGAGGAGTGACAGATACGCAGTATTTT
abundance: few; d_gene: TRBD2; v_gene: TRBV24-1; j_gene: TRBJ2-1; CDR3aa: CATSEGGDEQFF; CDR3nt: TGTGCCACCAGTGAGGGGGGGGATGAGCAGTTCTTC
abundance: many; d_gene: TRBD1; v_gene: TRBV7-8; j_gene: TRBJ2-3; CDR3aa: CASSFDFGTDFTDTQYF; CDR3nt: TGTGCCAGCAGCTTTGATTTTGGGACAGACTTCACAGATACGCAGTATTTT
abundance: .; d_gene: TRBD2; v_gene: TRBV5-1; j_gene: TRBJ2-5; CDR3aa: CASSLTGTSGTQTQYF; CDR3nt: TGCGCCAGCAGCCTAACCGGGACTAGCGGTACTCAGACCCAGTACTTC
abundance: few; d_gene: .; v_gene: TRBV7-9; j_gene: TRBJ1-2; CDR3aa: CASSPSGAAYGYTF; CDR3nt: TGTGCCAGCAGCCCATCTGGGGCAGCATATGGCTACACCTTC
abundance: few; d_gene: .; v_gene: TRBV2; j_gene: TRBJ1-5; CDR3aa: CASSEPFSNQPQHF; CDR3nt: TGTGCCAGCAGTGAGCCTTTTAGCAATCAGCCCCAGCATTTT
abundance: once; d_gene: .; v_gene: TRBV12-3/TRBV12-4; j_gene: TRBJ2-5; CDR3aa: CASSLIGVGETQYF; CDR3nt: TGTGCCAGCAGTTTAATCGGAGTGGGAGAGACCCAGTACTTC